This is a list of T cell receptor beta chains from one sample in a study of shared clonotypes between healthy human individuals. Repertoires were generated with immunoSEQ multiplex PCR, while TCRdb's copy carries only in-frame clones and drops some. This sample carries about 1.9 million clones, 90% to 95% of them seen once, and the ten largest clones take around 1.8%. Sequencing input: naive CD8+ T cells from PBMCs. The receptors shown here come from a man aged 18 to 30 in good health. Some clones in this sample may be carry-over from other donors' samples. CDR3s include the opening cysteine and the closing phenylalanine or tryptophan. D genes are given only for firm matches. A clone size is listed for some rows: how often the clone was seen (once, few, many), or a class if it is expanded.

J gene,clone size,V gene,D gene,CDR3 DNA,CDR3 protein
TRBJ2-2,NA,TRBV6-6,NA,TGTGCCAGCAGTTACGGAACCGGGGAGCTGTTTTTT,CASSYGTGELFF
TRBJ2-5,NA,TRBV14,NA,TGTGCCAGCAGCCAAGGTATGGGAGTAGGAGAGACCCAGTACTTC,CASSQGMGVGETQYF
TRBJ2-7,NA,TRBV15,NA,TGTGCCACCAGCGACAGGATCAACGAGCAGTACTTC,CATSDRINEQYF
TRBJ2-7,NA,TRBV29-1,NA,TGCAGCGTTGTAAGCGACAGTGTCGAGCAGTACTTC,CSVVSDSVEQYF
TRBJ1-2,NA,TRBV27,TRBD1,TGTGCCAGCAGTTACGGGACAGGGGATGGCTACACCTTC,CASSYGTGDGYTF
TRBJ1-3,NA,TRBV10-1,NA,TGCGCCAGCAGTTCAACGGGACCGTCCTCTGGAAACACCATATATTTT,CASSSTGPSSGNTIYF
TRBJ1-1,NA,TRBV5-5,NA,TGTGCCAGCAGCCCTAACACTCGGACAGCCGCTGAAGCTTTCTTT,CASSPNTRTAAEAFF
TRBJ2-3,NA,TRBV11-3,NA,TGTGCCAGCAGCTTAGAGACAGGCACGGATACGCAGTATTTT,CASSLETGTDTQYF
TRBJ2-7,NA,TRBV9,TRBD1,TGTGCCAGCAGCGAGGGGACAGGGTACACCTTTTCCTACGAGCAGTACTTC,CASSEGTGYTFSYEQYF
TRBJ1-6,NA,TRBV30,TRBD1,TGTGCCTGGGAGGCCGGGACAGGGATTTCACCCCTCCACTTT,CAWEAGTGISPLHF
TRBJ2-6,NA,TRBV9,NA,TGTGCCAGCAGCGCGGGACTTGCTTTAAGGGCCAACGTCCTGACTTTC,CASSAGLALRANVLTF
TRBJ1-1,once,TRBV6-5,NA,TGTGCCAGCAGTTCGGCGCCAATGAACACTGAAGCTTTCTTT,CASSSAPMNTEAFF
TRBJ2-5,NA,TRBV7-9,NA,TGTGCCAGCAGCTTCCCCCCCAGCCACCAAGAGACCCAGTACTTC,CASSFPPSHQETQYF
TRBJ1-2,NA,TRBV7-9,NA,TGTGCCAGCAGCCCTCTTTGGAACAGTACCGGCTATGGCTACACCTTC,CASSPLWNSTGYGYTF
TRBJ2-1,NA,TRBV27,NA,TGTGCCAGCAGTCTAAATACCCTGAGTTACAATGAGCAGTTCTTC,CASSLNTLSYNEQFF
TRBJ2-7,once,TRBV27,TRBD2,TGTGCCAGCACTCACCTGGGACTAGCTCACCCCTACGAGCAGTACTTC,CASTHLGLAHPYEQYF
TRBJ1-5,NA,TRBV19,NA,TGTGCCAGTAGTATAGTGGCAGGGAGTCAGCCCCAGCATTTT,CASSIVAGSQPQHF
TRBJ2-1,once,TRBV11-3,TRBD2,TGTGCCAGCAGCTATGGGGCTAGCGGCTACAATGAGCAGTTCTTC,CASSYGASGYNEQFF
TRBJ2-3,NA,TRBV28,TRBD2,TGTGCCAGCAGTTTAGTCGGGGAGGGCCTGGGGGATACGCAGTATTTT,CASSLVGEGLGDTQYF
TRBJ2-3,NA,TRBV9,NA,TGTGCCAGCAGCGTACAGGGGCTTTACACAGATACGCAGTATTTT,CASSVQGLYTDTQYF
TRBJ2-1,NA,TRBV28,TRBD2,TGTGCCAGCAGTTTAGGTCTAGCGGGAGACTACAATGAGCAGTTCTTC,CASSLGLAGDYNEQFF
TRBJ1-1,NA,TRBV9,NA,TGTGCCAGCAGCATGGGAGGGGAAGCTTTCTTT,CASSMGGEAFF
TRBJ2-5,NA,TRBV7-9,NA,TGTGCCAGCAGCATGCCCGGGACAATGAATCCGGAGACCCAGTACTTC,CASSMPGTMNPETQYF
TRBJ2-1,NA,TRBV27,TRBD2,TGTGCCAGCAGTTTACTAGCGGGAGGGCCGGGTGAGCAGTTCTTC,CASSLLAGGPGEQFF
TRBJ1-2,NA,TRBV9,TRBD1,TGTGCCAGCAGCGTAGGGGACAGGGTGCACTATGGCTACACCTTC,CASSVGDRVHYGYTF
TRBJ1-1,NA,TRBV29-1,NA,TGCAGCGTTGGGGGTACTGAAGCTTTCTTT,CSVGGTEAFF
TRBJ2-1,NA,TRBV27,NA,TGTGCCAGCAGTTTTCGGGGGGCTGAGCAGTTCTTC,CASSFRGAEQFF
TRBJ2-1,NA,TRBV29-1,TRBD2,TGCAGCGTTGAAGTTGTGCTAGCGGGAGTCCAGGCGCGTGAGCAGTTCTTC,CSVEVVLAGVQAREQFF
TRBJ2-2,NA,TRBV7-9,NA,TGTGCCAGCAGTTCCTCGGGGGGCGGGCGAACCGGGGAGCTGTTTTTT,CASSSSGGGRTGELFF
TRBJ2-7,NA,TRBV5-1,TRBD2,TGCGCCAGCAGCTTGTTTGCCAGCGGGACCTCCTACGAGCAGTACTTC,CASSLFASGTSYEQYF
TRBJ1-1,NA,TRBV19,TRBD1,TGTGCCAGTAGAGATGCAGGGGGCAACACTGAAGCTTTCTTT,CASRDAGGNTEAFF
TRBJ1-2,NA,TRBV10-3,NA,TGTGCCATCAACGAGGGACCGAGAGGCTACACCTTC,CAINEGPRGYTF
TRBJ2-1,once,TRBV9,TRBD2,TGTGCCAGCAGCGTAGAGGATAGCGGGAGCAATGAGCAGTTCTTC,CASSVEDSGSNEQFF
TRBJ1-5,NA,TRBV9,NA,TGTGCCAGCAGCCCACCGGGATCCGACGGCCCCCAGCATTTT,CASSPPGSDGPQHF
TRBJ1-5,NA,TRBV25-1,NA,TGTGCCAGCAGTGAAACGAGGGTGGGGGGTTGCAATCAGCCCCAGCATTTT,CASSETRVGGCNQPQHF
TRBJ1-1,NA,TRBV4-1,TRBD1,TGCGCCAGCAAAACTCAACAGGGGCTACTGAACACTGAAGCTTTCTTT,CASKTQQGLLNTEAFF
TRBJ1-5,NA,TRBV10-3,NA,TGTGCCATCGTTACAGGGAAGGCTCAGCCCCAGCATTTT,CAIVTGKAQPQHF
TRBJ1-1,NA,TRBV28,NA,TGTGCCAGCACGGGAGCTCCTGAAGCTTTCTTT,CASTGAPEAFF
TRBJ2-1,NA,TRBV27,NA,TGTGCCAGCGCGGCGTTGGGGAATGAGCAGTTCTTC,CASAALGNEQFF
TRBJ2-1,NA,TRBV29-1,NA,TGCAGCTTCCGAGGGGGACCATACAATGAGCAGTTCTTC,CSFRGGPYNEQFF
TRBJ2-1,NA,TRBV27,NA,TGTGCCAGCAGTTTGAGTCCGGGAGCGGCTTACAATGAGCAGTTCTTC,CASSLSPGAAYNEQFF
TRBJ1-4,NA,TRBV6-5,NA,TGTGCCAGCAGTTACTCGAATGGTCGGTTCGAAAAACTGTTTTTT,CASSYSNGRFEKLFF
TRBJ2-1,NA,TRBV7-3,TRBD2,TGTGCCAGCAGCGCCCCGGAGCTAGCGGGCAATGAGCAGTTCTTC,CASSAPELAGNEQFF
TRBJ2-7,NA,TRBV28,NA,TGTGCCAGCAGTTTGCCTAGCGTGAATAACGAGCAGTACTTC,CASSLPSVNNEQYF
TRBJ2-5,NA,TRBV7-9,NA,TGTGCCAGCAGTAGGAGGGCGGCAGGGTTAGAGACCCAGTACTTC,CASSRRAAGLETQYF